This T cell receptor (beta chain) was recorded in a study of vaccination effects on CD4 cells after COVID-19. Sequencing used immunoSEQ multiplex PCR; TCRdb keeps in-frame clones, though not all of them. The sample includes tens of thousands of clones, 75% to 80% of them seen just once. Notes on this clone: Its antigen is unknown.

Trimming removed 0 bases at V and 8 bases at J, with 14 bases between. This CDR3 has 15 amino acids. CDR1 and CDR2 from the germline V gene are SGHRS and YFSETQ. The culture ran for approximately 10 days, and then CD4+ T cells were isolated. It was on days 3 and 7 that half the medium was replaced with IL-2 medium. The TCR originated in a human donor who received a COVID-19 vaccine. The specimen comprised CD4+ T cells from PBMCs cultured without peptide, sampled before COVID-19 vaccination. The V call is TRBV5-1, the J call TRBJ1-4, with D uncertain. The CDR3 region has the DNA TGCGCCAGCAGCTTGGATGTGGGTTCTGTCGAAAAACTGTTTTTT. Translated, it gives CASSLDVGSVEKLFF.